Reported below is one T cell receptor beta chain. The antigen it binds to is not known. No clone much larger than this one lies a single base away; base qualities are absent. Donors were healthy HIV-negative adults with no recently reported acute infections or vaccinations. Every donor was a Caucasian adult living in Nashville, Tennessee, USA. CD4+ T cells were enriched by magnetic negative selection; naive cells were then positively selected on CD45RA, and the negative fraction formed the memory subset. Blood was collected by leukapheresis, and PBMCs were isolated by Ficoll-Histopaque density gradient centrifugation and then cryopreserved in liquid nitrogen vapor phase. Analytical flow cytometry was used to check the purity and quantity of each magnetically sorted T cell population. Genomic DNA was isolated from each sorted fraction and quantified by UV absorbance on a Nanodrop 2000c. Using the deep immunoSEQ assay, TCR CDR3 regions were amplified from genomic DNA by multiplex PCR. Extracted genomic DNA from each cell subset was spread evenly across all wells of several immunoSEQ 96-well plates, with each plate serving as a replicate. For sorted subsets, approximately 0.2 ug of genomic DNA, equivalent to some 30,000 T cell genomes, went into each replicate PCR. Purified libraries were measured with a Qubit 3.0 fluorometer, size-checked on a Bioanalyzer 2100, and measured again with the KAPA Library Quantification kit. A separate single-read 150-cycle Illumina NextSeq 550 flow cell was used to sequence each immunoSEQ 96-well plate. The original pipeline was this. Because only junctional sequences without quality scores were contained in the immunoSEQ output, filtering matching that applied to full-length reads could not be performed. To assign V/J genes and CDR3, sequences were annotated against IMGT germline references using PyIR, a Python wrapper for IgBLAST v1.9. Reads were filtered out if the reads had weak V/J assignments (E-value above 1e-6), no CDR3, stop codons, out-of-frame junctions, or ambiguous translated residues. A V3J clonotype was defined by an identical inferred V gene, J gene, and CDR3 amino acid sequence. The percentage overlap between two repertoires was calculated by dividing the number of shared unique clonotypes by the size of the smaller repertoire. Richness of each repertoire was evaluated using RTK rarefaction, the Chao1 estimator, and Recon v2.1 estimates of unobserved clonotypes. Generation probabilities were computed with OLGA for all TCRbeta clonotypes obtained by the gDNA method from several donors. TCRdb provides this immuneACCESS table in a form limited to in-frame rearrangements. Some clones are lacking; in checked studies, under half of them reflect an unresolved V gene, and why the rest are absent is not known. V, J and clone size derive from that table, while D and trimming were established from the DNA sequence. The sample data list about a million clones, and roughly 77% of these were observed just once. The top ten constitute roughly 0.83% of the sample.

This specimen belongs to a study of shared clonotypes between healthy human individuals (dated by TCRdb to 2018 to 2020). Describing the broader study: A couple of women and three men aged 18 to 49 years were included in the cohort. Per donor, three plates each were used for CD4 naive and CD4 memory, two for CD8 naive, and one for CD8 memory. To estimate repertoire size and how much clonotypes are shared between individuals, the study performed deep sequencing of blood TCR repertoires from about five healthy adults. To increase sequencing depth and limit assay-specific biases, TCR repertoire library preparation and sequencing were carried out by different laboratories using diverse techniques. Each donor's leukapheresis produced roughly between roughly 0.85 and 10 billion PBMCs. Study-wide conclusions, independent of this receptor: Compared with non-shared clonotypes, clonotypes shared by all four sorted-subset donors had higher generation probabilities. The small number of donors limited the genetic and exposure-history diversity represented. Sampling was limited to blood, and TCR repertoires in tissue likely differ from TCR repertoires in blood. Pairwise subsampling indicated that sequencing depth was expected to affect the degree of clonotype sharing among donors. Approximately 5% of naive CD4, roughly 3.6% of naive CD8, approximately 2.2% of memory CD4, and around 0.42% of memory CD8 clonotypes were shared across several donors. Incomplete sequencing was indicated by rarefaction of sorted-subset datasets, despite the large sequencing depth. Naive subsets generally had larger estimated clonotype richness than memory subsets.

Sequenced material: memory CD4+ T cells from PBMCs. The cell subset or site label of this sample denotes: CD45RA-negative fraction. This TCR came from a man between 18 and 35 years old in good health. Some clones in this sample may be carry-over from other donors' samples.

In nucleotides, the sequence is TGTGCCAGCAGCTTGGCAGGGTCCCCCGAGCAGTACTTC. This sequence encodes CASSLAGSPEQYF. The chain is made from TRBV5-6 and TRBJ2-7; tentative D gene TRBD1, with 5 bases matching. V loses 0 bases, J loses 6 bases, and the germline ends lie 10 bases apart. Inclusive of the bounding cysteine and phenylalanine, the CDR3 is 13 residues long. CDR3 DNA only is kept here, 39 bases in frame from base 1. According to the germline V gene, CDR1 reads SGHDT and CDR2 reads YYEEEE.